Listed here is a single TCR beta chain. Its antigen remains unidentified. The study ran its PCR with 60 Vbeta and 13 Jbeta primers. Assay used: immunoSEQ multiplex PCR; TCRdb lists only in-frame clones, some missing. Of under 130,000 clones in the sample, approximately 70% are singletons; the top ten hold about a tenth. The data were taken from a study of cytomegalovirus exposure and HLA in healthy donors. General observations from the study: Association of roughly 18,000 TCR beta sequences with HLA alleles was found at 0.05 false discovery rate in a later analysis.

The junction had 10 bases not matched to a gene; V was cut back by 2 bases and J by 6 bases. Germline CDR1 reads SGHRS; CDR2 reads YFSETQ. The CDR3 extends over 16 amino acids. The chain employs TRBV5-1 and TRBJ2-1, with TRBD2 matching 8 bases. The material sequenced was PBMCs. This receptor was obtained from a man in his forties or fifties in good health and CMV-seropositive. The CDR3 protein is CASSFQGAGAINEQFF. The CDR3 bases are TGCGCCAGCAGCTTCCAAGGAGCGGGAGCAATCAATGAGCAGTTCTTC. Together with reference TRBV5-1 and TRBJ2-1, the CDR3 gives the full variable domain: KAGVTQTPRYLIKTRGQQVTLSCSPISGHRSVSWYQQTPGQGLQFLFEYFSETQRNKGNFPGRFSGRQFSNSRSEMNVSTLELGDSALYLCASSFQGAGAINEQFFGPGTRLTVL.